This T cell receptor beta chain was profiled in a study of Ad26.COV2.S vaccination and SARS-CoV-2 variants. The overall study: Into the muscle, Ad26.COV2.S was dosed once or twice, 56 days apart.

Treatment of the sample: roughly 20 received Ad26.COV2.S at low or high dose, single or two shots; about 5 received placebo; per-sample allocation not given. Material that was analyzed had been drawn on day 63 after the first vaccine or placebo injection. Within Boston, the person who donated was an adult of 18-55 years. Vaccination used an Ad26 vector expressing Wuhan-strain SARS-CoV-2 spike. The protocol was immunoSEQ multiplex PCR, while the TCRdb copy is restricted to in-frame clones and leaves out a portion. This sample has 290,000 or so clones, with around 87% found just once. The CDR3 sequence is 16 residues long. V shed 5 bases and J 1 base; nucleotides not matched to a gene: 7. Germline V CDR1 and CDR2: MNHNY, SVGAGI (reference sequence).

The V call is TRBV6-6, the J call TRBJ2-3; TRBD1 agrees at 9 bases. This clonotype originated in a person aged 18-65 years who received the Ad26.COV2.S COVID-19 vaccine or a placebo. The source was peripheral blood, collected in a trial of Ad26.COV2.S vaccine versus placebo. The CDR3 sequence: CASSPSDRGRTDTQYF. The CDR3 DNA sequence: TGTGCCAGCAGTCCCTCGGACAGGGGCCGCACAGATACGCAGTATTTT.